This T cell receptor beta chain comes out of a study of cytomegalovirus exposure and HLA in healthy donors. The V gene's germline CDR1 is SGHAT and CDR2 FQNNGV. This CDR3 comprises 19 residues. Trimming cost V 4 bases and J 0 bases; bases outside gene matches: 18. The method was immunoSEQ multiplex PCR; TCRdb's version includes in-frame clones alone and lacks a portion of them. The sample shows about 160,000 clones, around nine tenths of them seen only once. Sequences were obtained from PBMCs. The source of this sequence is a woman between 18 and 29 years old in good health and CMV-seropositive. This chain connects TRBV11-2 to TRBJ2-7; 7 bases map to TRBD2. The CDR3 coding sequence is TGTGCCAGCAGCTCCGGCGGGAGATTCATATATTTGAGCTCCTACGAGCAGTACTTC. This encodes CASSSGGRFIYLSSYEQYF. Supplemented by reference TRBV11-2 and TRBJ2-7, the full variable domain reads EAGVAQSPRYKIIEKRQSVAFWCNPISGHATLYWYQQILGQGPKLLIQFQNNGVVDDSQLPKDRFSAERLKGVDSTLKIQPAKLEDSAVYLCASSSGGRFIYLSSYEQYFGPGTRLTVT.